The T cell receptor (beta chain) described here comes from a study of regulatory T cells in long-lasting Graves disease. In the study overall: The criterion for persistent Graves' disease was over 5 years of antithyroid drugs with positive TSH receptor antibodies.

As for time point: persistent/refractory GD, antithyroid drugs over 5 years with positive TRAb. After RNA was extracted from PBMCs, the TCR library was made from it. Both iRepertoire HTBI primers and Arm-PCR of CDR3 regions were used to build the TCR beta libraries. TCRdb called the multiplex PCR reads again in MiXCR, with one record for every CDR3 protein. The sample includes 400,000 or so distinct CDR3 sequences, roughly a quarter of them seen just once. The CDR3 covers 13 residues. Per the germline V gene, CDR1 is SQVTM and CDR2 is ANQGSEA. Comment on this clonotype: The antigen is undetermined.

Study-level points and caveats: It was possible that the small sample size reduced accuracy. Patients with persistent Graves' had lower TCR diversity than newly diagnosed patients.

This chain joins TRBV29-1 and TRBJ2-1; either TRBD1 or TRBD2 may supply D (6 bases each). The J call may be wrong; the DNA end is better matched by TRBJ2-5. This TCR was recovered from a female donor with Graves disease. This material consisted of peripheral blood mononuclear cells (PBMCs), taken when the disease was refractory, from a patient treated with antithyroid drugs. The CDR3 DNA sequence: TGCAGCGTTGAGAGGGGGGCCAGGGAGACCCAGTACTTC. Protein sequence: CSVERGARETQYF.